What follows are 25 T cell receptor beta chains derived from one specimen sequenced in a study of blood T cells in healthy people across ages. Through a sample-barcoded 5' primer and a J-beta primer mix, a second PCR was run for roughly 7 to 11 cycles. TCRdb passed the 5' RACE reads through MiXCR, listing each CDR3 protein once. The sample has some 730,000 distinct CDR3 sequences; about 20% are singletons. Material for sequencing was blood. The receptors originated from a man in his 70s in good health.

The rearrangement joins TRBV5-6 to TRBJ1-5, with 8 bases lining up with TRBD1. Germline V gene lookup returns CDR1 SGHDT and CDR2 YYEEEE. This CDR3 is built from 15 residues. Unmatched junction bases numbered 6, after V lost 4 bases and J lost 3 bases. CDR3 bases: TGTGCCAGCAGCGAAATGACAGGGGTCAATCAGCCCCAGCATTTT. Protein: CASSEMTGVNQPQHF.

This clonotype has more than one count but fewer than ten. The genes are TRBV10-3 and TRBJ2-1; no definite D call. From germline, CDR1 is ENHRY and CDR2 SYGVKD. The CDR3 spans 11 residues. V gave up 3 bases and J gave up 6 bases, with 3 bases separating them. The CDR3 here is CAISDLNEQFF. In nucleotides, the CDR3 is TGTGCCATCAGTGACCTCAATGAGCAGTTCTTC.

In this sample, this clonotype turned up many times. CDR3 bases: TGTGCCAGCAGCGTGGCCGGGGAGCTGTTTTTT. This translates into CASSVAGELFF. The chain carries TRBV9 and TRBJ2-2; D remains ambiguous. V was clipped by 2 bases and J by 6 bases, with 2 bases between them. CDR3 size: 11 residues. Germline CDR1 reads SGDLS; CDR2 reads YYNGEE.

The chain is built from TRBV5-1 and TRBJ2-5, with 9 nucleotides matching TRBD2. The better agreement between TRBJ2-1 and the DNA end casts doubt on the J call. The CDR3 length is 15 residues. The germline V gene has CDR1 SGHRS and CDR2 YFSETQ. The CDR3, as DNA: TGCGCCAGCAGCTTGCAACTAGCGGGTGGGGGTGAGCAGTTCTTC. Amino acid sequence: CASSLQLAGGGEQFF.

V gene TRBV7-3 combines with J gene TRBJ2-3; D unclear. The CDR3 sequence is 15 residues long. Trimming took 5 bases from V and 1 from J, leaving 13 bases between them. Germline V gives CDR1 SGHTA, CDR2 FQGTGA. CDR3 nucleotides: TGTGCCAGCAGCCCATCCTCGCGTCGCACAGATACGCAGTATTTT. Translated: CASSPSSRRTDTQYF. Full variable domain (rest looked up from reference TRBV7-3 and TRBJ2-3): GAGVSQTPSNKVTEKGKYVELRCDPISGHTALYWYRQSLGQGPEFLIYFQGTGAADDSGLPNDRFFAVRPEGSVSTLKIQRTERGDSAVYLCASSPSSRRTDTQYFGPGTRLTVL.

The chain combines TRBV29-1 with TRBJ2-7, with TRBD2 matching 10 bases. The J call is in doubt because the DNA end fits TRBJ2-1 better. Germline CDR1 SQVTM, CDR2 ANQGSEA. The CDR3 runs 13 residues. The CDR3 loop is CSVSSGSKDEQFF. The CDR3 DNA sequence: TGCAGCGTTTCTAGCGGGAGTAAGGATGAGCAGTTCTTC.

This clonotype has only a few counts. This chain joins TRBV10-1 and TRBJ2-1, with D unresolved. The J call is in doubt because the DNA end fits TRBJ2-7 better. CDR3 length: 12 residues. Germline V CDR1 and CDR2: WNHNN, SYGVQD (reference sequence). In nucleotides, the CDR3 is TGCGCCAGCACTTCGCAGACCTACGAGCAGTACGTC. Translating it yields CASTSQTYEQYV.

This clonotype was counted a few times. This sequence joins TRBV12-3 or TRBV12-4 and TRBJ1-1; 9 positions match TRBD1. The CDR3 covers 15 residues. Losses at the gene ends were 4 bases for V and 1 base for J; bases not matched to a gene: 4. The CDR3 bases are TGTGCCAGCAGTTCGGGACAGGGTAGGAACACTGAAGCTTTCTTT. Amino acid sequence: CASSSGQGRNTEAFF.

The J gene is TRBJ2-1, the V gene TRBV29-1; 14 positions match TRBD2. CDR3 size: 17 residues. CDR1 is SQVTM and CDR2 is ANQGSEA in the germline V gene. The ends lost 1 base at V and 9 bases at J; junction bases unmatched: 11. The CDR3 DNA is TGCAGCGTTGAAGGATTTTTTGGGACTAGCGGGAGCTTTGAGCAGTTCTTC. It specifies CSVEGFFGTSGSFEQFF.

This rearrangement joins TRBV27 to TRBJ1-5; unclear D gene. Trimming pared 0 bases from V and 5 bases from J, leaving 11 bases between. Germline V CDR1 and CDR2: MNHEY, SMNVEV (reference sequence). This CDR3 is 15 amino acids long. The CDR3 bases are TGTGCCAGCAGTTTATCGACGGGCGGGTATCAGCCCCAGCATTTT. Amino acid sequence: CASSLSTGGYQPQHF.

This clonotype was picked up a small number of times. The rearrangement links TRBV12-3 or TRBV12-4 to TRBJ2-2, with TRBD2 matching over 7 bases. Germline trimming cut 10 bases from V and 2 bases from J; bases unmatched to any gene: 4. This CDR3 contains 13 residues. The CDR3 sequence is CATGTINTGELFF. CDR3 bases: TGTGCCACCGGGACTATTAACACCGGGGAGCTGTTTTTT.

On this clonotype itself: The junction does not match germline at one end; this may be a read error. V is TRBV28 and J is TRBJ1-4, with D possibly matching TRBD1 (6 bases). The CDR3 is 14 amino acids. Germline V lookup: CDR1 MDHEN, CDR2 SYDVKM. CDR3 residues: CASSLPQGREKLFF. CDR3 nucleotide sequence: TGTGCCAGCAGTCTTCCCCAGGGGCGGGAAAAGCTGTTTTTT. Variable domain in full (rest from reference TRBV28 and TRBJ1-4): DVKVTQSSRYLVKRTGEKVFLECVQDMDHENMFWYRQDPGLGLRLIYFSYDVKMKEKGDIPEGYSVSREKKERFSLILESASTNQTSMYLCASSLPQGREKLFFGSGTQLSVL.

The chain uses TRBV2 and TRBJ1-1; maybe TRBD1 (5 bases). This CDR3 has 14 residues. V lost 4 bases and J lost 5, with 14 bases in between. Germline V gene data show CDR1 as SNHLY and CDR2 as FYNNEI. CDR3: CASSADTRTTEAFF. The CDR3 DNA is TGTGCCAGCAGTGCGGACACGAGAACGACTGAAGCTTTCTTT.

The rearrangement uses TRBV29-1 and TRBJ2-5, with TRBD1 identical over 11 bases. Germline loops: CDR1 SQVTM, CDR2 ANQGSEA. With 3 bases clipped from V and 2 bases from J, the junction kept 2 bases outside the gene matches. CDR3 length: 14 residues. The CDR3 sequence is CSVDGTGGQETQYF. The CDR3 bases are TGCAGCGTTGATGGGACAGGGGGACAAGAGACCCAGTACTTC.

This clonotype has ten or more counts. The genes are TRBV7-2 and TRBJ1-2; 9 positions match TRBD1. The germline CDR1 and CDR2 sequences are SGHTA and FQGNSA. The CDR3 covers 13 residues. With V trimmed by 6 bases and J by 2 bases, 1 base remained unmatched. The CDR3 here is CASRDRGNYGYTF. The CDR3 DNA follows: TGTGCCAGCAGGGACAGGGGCAACTATGGCTACACCTTC. The full variable domain, its missing parts supplied by reference TRBV7-2 and TRBJ1-2, is GAGVSQSPSNKVTEKGKDVELRCDPISGHTALYWYRQSLGQGLEFLIYFQGNSAPDKSGLPSDRFSAERTGGSVSTLTIQRTQQEDSAVYLCASRDRGNYGYTFGSGTRLTVV.

J is TRBJ2-3 and V is TRBV10-3; weak D call: TRBD2 (5 bases). With 0 bases removed from V and 6 bases from J, the gap between germline ends came to 7 bases. Per the germline V gene, CDR1 is ENHRY and CDR2 is SYGVKD. This CDR3 contains 13 residues. In nucleotides, the CDR3 is TGTGCCATCAGTGAGTCGGAGGCGGATACGCAGTATTTT. Translating it yields CAISESEADTQYF.

Only a few counts were recorded for this clonotype. The chain combines TRBV29-1 with TRBJ2-3; 8 nucleotides line up with TRBD2. V lost 8 bases, J lost 2 bases, and 12 bases stayed unmatched. The V gene's germline CDR1 is SQVTM and CDR2 ANQGSEA. This CDR3 has 15 residues. Here the CDR3 DNA reads TGCAGCTTCGAACGAGGCGGGGGGACCACAGATACGCAGTATTTT. Its protein is CSFERGGGTTDTQYF.

The rearrangement uses TRBV5-1 and TRBJ2-7, with 9 bases fitting TRBD1. There are 14 residues in the CDR3. The V segment lost 4 bases and the J segment 2 bases; nucleotides outside the gene matches: 4. The V gene's germline CDR1 is SGHRS and CDR2 YFSETQ. The CDR3: CASSQTGGPYEQYF. In DNA form, the CDR3 reads TGCGCCAGCAGCCAGACAGGGGGTCCCTACGAGCAGTACTTC.

This clonotype occurred a few times. The chain uses TRBV6-6 and TRBJ1-2; D is unresolved. The V gene lost 2 bases and the J gene lost 0 bases, with 4 bases spanning the gap. The CDR3 is 13 amino acids. Per the germline V gene, CDR1 is MNHNY and CDR2 is SVGAGI (reference sequence). The DNA of the CDR3 is TGTGCCAGCAGTTACGCTACTAACTATGGCTACACCTTC. Its translation: CASSYATNYGYTF.

This clonotype was seen a handful of times. The CDR3 sequence is CSVETRGNTGELFF. The CDR3 bases are TGCAGCGTCGAAACCAGGGGAAACACCGGGGAGCTGTTTTTT. The chain joins TRBV29-1 to TRBJ2-2; a weak D match, TRBD1 (6 bases). Trimming shortened V by 6 bases and J by 2 bases, and 13 bases separated the two germline ends. The germline V gene encodes CDR1 SQVTM and CDR2 ANQGSEA. The CDR3 loop spans 14 amino acids.

This clonotype was detected only a few times. V gene TRBV20-1 combines with J gene TRBJ2-3; 11 positions match TRBD2. The trim removed 5 bases at V and 2 bases at J, leaving 3 bases unmatched. The CDR3 has 14 residues. Looked up from germline, CDR1 is DFQATT and CDR2 is SNEGSKA (reference sequence). CDR3 amino acids: CSAGTSGVTDTQYF. CDR3 in DNA: TGCAGTGCTGGGACTAGCGGCGTCACAGATACGCAGTATTTT.

This clonotype was seen a handful of times. This chain uses TRBV25-1 with TRBJ1-3; 8 nucleotides match TRBD1. Germline V gene sequence: CDR1 MGHDK, CDR2 SYGVNS. With 2 bases clipped from V and 3 bases from J, the junction kept 3 bases outside the gene matches. The CDR3 has 15 amino acids. This CDR3 reads CASSEDRGFGNTIYF. In nucleotides, the CDR3 is TGTGCCAGCAGTGAAGACAGGGGTTTTGGAAACACCATATATTTT.

The genes are TRBV29-1 and TRBJ2-3, with 7 bases aligning to TRBD2. The trim removed 0 bases at V and 4 bases at J, leaving 7 bases unmatched. This CDR3 has 15 amino acids. CDR1 SQVTM and CDR2 ANQGSEA come from the germline V gene. In DNA form, the CDR3 reads TGCAGCGTTGAAGATAGGACTAGAAGGGCAGATACGCAGTATTTT. Translating gives CSVEDRTRRADTQYF.

This clonotype was recorded a few times. The J gene is TRBJ1-2, the V gene TRBV7-9, with TRBD1 as a possible D gene (5 bases). This CDR3 is built from 14 residues. Trimming stripped 0 bases from V and 7 bases from J, with 12 bases between. CDR1 is SEHNR and CDR2 is FQNEAQ in the germline V gene (reference sequence). The CDR3 nucleotides read TGTGCCAGCAGCTTAGCGGGACGCTTGGTTGGCTACACCTTC. It yields the protein CASSLAGRLVGYTF.

This rearrangement joins TRBV28 to TRBJ2-1, with TRBD1 matching 9 bases. The DNA matches TRBJ2-5 better at its end, which makes the J call doubtful. The CDR3 sequence is 15 residues long. CDR1 and CDR2 from the germline V gene are MDHEN and SYDVKM. The CDR3 DNA is TGTGCCAGCAGTTTATTAGACAGGGGGGGAGAGACCCAGTACTTC. Amino acids: CASSLLDRGGETQYF.